This T cell receptor beta chain was identified in a study of a mutant IDH1 vaccine in newly diagnosed glioma. Overall study context: Vaccine administration was initiated 4-6 weeks following radiotherapy alone, or with temozolomide cycles.

As for time point: week 35, safety follow-up. The content of each vaccine dose was 300 ug of mutant IDH1 20-mer peptide, and topical imiquimod accompanied it. New WHO grade 3 or 4 IDH1-mutant, ATRX-lost astrocytomas were present in all donors. Libraries were prepared by immunoSEQ multiplex PCR; TCRdb keeps only in-frame clonotypes and omits some of them. The sample comprises roughly 48,000 clones, over 65% of which are singletons, and 12% rests with the top ten. A word on this clone: The antigen is not known.

V gave up 2 bases and J gave up 7 bases; unmatched junction bases: 4. The CDR3 loop spans 15 amino acids. Germline CDR1 MNHEY, CDR2 SMNVEV (reference sequence). This clonotype originated in a man in his forties or fifties with glioma. The chain carries TRBV27 and TRBJ2-1; TRBD1 agrees at 11 bases. The input for sequencing was PBMCs, taken from a glioma patient whose treatment included an IDH1 peptide vaccine. The DNA of the CDR3 is TGTGCCAGCAGTTTAGGGGGACAGGGGGTAAATGAGCAGTTCTTC. Translated, it gives CASSLGGQGVNEQFF.